The 6 T cell receptor beta chains presented below share a single source sample, sequenced in a study of blood T cell repertoires in COVID-19. Repertoires were generated with immunoSEQ multiplex PCR, while TCRdb's copy carries only in-frame clones and drops some. This table holds some 150,000 clones, around nine tenths found once. Sequenced input: peripheral blood. These receptors all come from a man younger than 30 with active or convalescent COVID-19.

The J gene is TRBJ1-3, the V gene TRBV28; perhaps TRBD1 as D (6 bases). This CDR3 has 15 amino acids. V was clipped by 6 bases and J by 0 bases, with 12 bases between them. Germline-derived CDR1 and CDR2 are MDHEN and SYDVKM. Here the CDR3 DNA reads TGTGCCAGCAGGTTCAACAGGGTCTCTGGAAACACCATATATTTT. It specifies CASRFNRVSGNTIYF.

The J gene is TRBJ2-7, the V gene TRBV21-1; the listed D gene, TRBD2, was not tested against the DNA. TRBV21-1 is designated a pseudogene. CDR3 size: 14 residues. The chain's CDR3 is CASSKRGGLYEQYV. CDR3 bases: TGTGCCAGCAGCAAACGCGGGGGGTTATACGAGCAGTACGTC.

V usage is TRBV5-4 and J usage is TRBJ2-2, with D unclear. The CDR3 consists of 12 residues. Trimming cost V 0 bases and J 7 bases, with 4 bases left between them. CDR1 and CDR2 from the germline V gene are SGHNT and YYREEE (reference sequence). The CDR3 bases are TGTGCCAGCAGCTTGGAGCACGGGGAGCTGTTTTTT. The encoded protein is CASSLEHGELFF. Based on the CDR3 plus reference TRBV5-4 and TRBJ2-2, the full variable domain is ETGVTQSPTHLIKTRGQQVTLRCSSQSGHNTVSWYQQALGQGPQFIFQYYREEENGRGNFPPRFSGLQFPNYSSELNVNALELDDSALYLCASSLEHGELFFGEGSRLTVL.

This clone was counted only a few times. The CDR3: CSVEWWSTENTEAFF. The CDR3 DNA reads as TGCAGCGTTGAATGGTGGTCGACAGAGAACACTGAAGCTTTCTTT. The chain is built from TRBV29-1 and TRBJ1-1; possibly TRBD1 for D (5 bases). V was trimmed by 2 bases and J by 1 base, leaving 14 bases between them. The CDR3 totals 15 residues. Germline CDR1 is SQVTM and CDR2 is ANQGSEA.

The V and J genes are TRBV5-1 and TRBJ1-3; perhaps TRBD1 as D (5 bases). V was clipped by 0 bases and J by 0 bases, with 10 bases between them. The CDR3 is made up of 16 amino acids. Germline lookup yields CDR1 SGHRS and CDR2 YFSETQ. CDR3 bases: TGCGCCAGCAGCTTGGAAGGACAAAGCTCTGGAAACACCATATATTTT. This gives the protein CASSLEGQSSGNTIYF.

The chain recombines TRBV21-1 with TRBJ2-2; TRBD2 was called by the table and not checked on the DNA. TRBV21-1 is noted as a pseudogene. The CDR3 has 16 residues. In nucleotides, the CDR3 is TGTGCCAGCAGCAAAGCGGGGTTGGGAGAGCACCGGGGAGCTGTTTTT. It specifies CASSKAGLGEHRGAVF.